The present TCR beta chain was sequenced within a study of T cell responses to AZD1222 COVID-19 vaccine. Study results and limitations: Spike-wide coverage was observed for vaccine-associated CD4 TCRs, with dominant responses at 160-218 and 743-854. Repertoire sampling was restricted to post-peak T cell response timepoints.

Using immunoSEQ multiplex PCR, the repertoire was profiled, and TCRdb retains in-frame clones only, with some absent. This table has about 110,000 clones, around nine tenths appearing once. For this clone: The target antigen is unknown.

J gave up 4 bases and V 4 bases, and 8 bases lay outside the gene matches. CDR1 and CDR2 from the germline V gene are MNHNS and SASEGT. The CDR3 consists of 16 residues. This receptor was obtained from an adult who received the AZD1222 COVID-19 vaccine. V and J are TRBV6-1 and TRBJ2-5; TRBD2 agrees at 11 bases. Here the sequenced sample was peripheral blood, taken 28 days after the second AZD1222 dose. This CDR3 is CASSATWLAGGETQYF. As DNA, the CDR3 is TGTGCCAGCAGTGCCACGTGGCTAGCGGGAGGAGAGACCCAGTACTTC.